The 28 T cell receptor beta chains in this list originate from one sample, sequenced in a study of regulatory T cells in long-lasting Graves disease. To make TCR beta libraries, researchers used iRepertoire HTBI primers and Arm-PCR of CDR3 regions. TCRdb called the multiplex PCR reads again in MiXCR, with one record for every CDR3 protein. The sample includes a few hundred thousand distinct CDR3 sequences, about a quarter of them seen just once. Sample time point: persistent/refractory GD, antithyroid drugs over 5 years with positive TRAb. TCR sequences were obtained from RNA taken from PBMCs. Specimen: peripheral blood mononuclear cells (PBMCs), collected when the disease was refractory, from a patient treated with antithyroid drugs. These receptor sequences come from a female donor with Graves disease.

There are many counts of this clonotype. The V and J genes are TRBV20-1 and TRBJ1-1; no definite D call. From germline, CDR1 is DFQATT and CDR2 SNEGSKA (reference sequence). V was shortened by 0 bases and J by 4 bases, with 15 bases between the two germline ends. CDR3 length: 15 residues. The CDR3 loop reads CSARDPAGGFTEAFF. CDR3 bases: TGCAGTGCTAGAGATCCCGCGGGAGGCTTCACTGAAGCTTTCTTT.

The CDR3 spells CSARNRKTGELFF. Here the CDR3 DNA reads TGCAGTGCTAGAAACAGGAAAACCGGGGAGCTGTTTTTT. V gene TRBV20-1 combines with J gene TRBJ2-2, with D possibly matching TRBD1 (5 bases). Trimming took off 2 bases at V and 5 bases at J, with 9 bases between the two ends. The CDR3 sequence is 13 residues long. CDR1 DFQATT and CDR2 SNEGSKA come from the germline V gene (reference sequence).

The chain links TRBV5-1 to TRBJ2-7; no definite D call. The V and J ends lost 0 bases and 2 bases respectively, with 9 bases between them. Germline-derived CDR1 and CDR2 are SGHRS and YFSETQ. The CDR3 consists of 14 residues. The CDR3 loop is CASSLAASTYEQYF. DNA for the CDR3: TGCGCCAGCAGCTTGGCCGCTAGTACCTACGAGCAGTACTTC.

This clonotype was observed many times. The chain recombines TRBV20-1 with TRBJ1-2; the D is unclear. With 4 bases removed from V and 0 bases from J, the gap between germline ends came to 9 bases. The length of the CDR3 is 13 residues. CDR1 is DFQATT, CDR2 SNEGSKA, per germline (reference sequence). In nucleotides, the CDR3 is TGCAGTGCTACGGACGGCTCTAACTATGGCTACACCTTC. Translating gives CSATDGSNYGYTF.

The V gene is TRBV12-3 or TRBV12-4, the J gene TRBJ2-1; D gene unclear. The CDR3 is 16 residues long. V was trimmed by 5 bases and J by 5 bases, leaving 19 bases between them. In nucleotides, the CDR3 is TGTGCCAGCAGTCGCGACGGACCGGGCTCTCACAATGAGCAGTTCTTC. Protein: CASSRDGPGSHNEQFF.

This clonotype was observed many times. The rearrangement joins TRBV11-2 to TRBJ2-5; the D gene is possibly TRBD2 (5 bases). This CDR3 is built from 15 residues. Germline CDR1 reads SGHAT; CDR2 reads FQNNGV. V lost 1 base and J 2 bases, leaving 11 bases between the germline ends. The CDR3 DNA is TGTGCCAGCAGCTTAGGGGAGCTGAAACAAGAGACCCAGTACTTC. It translates to CASSLGELKQETQYF.

This clonotype has a handful of counts. V is TRBV10-3 and J is TRBJ2-2; D possibly corresponds to TRBD1 (5 bases). Germline CDR1 ENHRY, CDR2 SYGVKD. Trimming left V 6 bases short and J 3 bases short, with 20 bases between. This CDR3 region has 17 residues. This CDR3 is CAISDNQGLADTGELFF. The CDR3 DNA follows: TGTGCCATCAGCGATAATCAGGGTCTGGCGGACACCGGGGAGCTGTTTTTT.

J is TRBJ2-7 and V is TRBV13; 7 positions agree with TRBD2. The germline V gene encodes CDR1 PRHDT and CDR2 FYEKMQ (reference sequence). This CDR3 region has 14 residues. V shed 5 bases and J 5 bases; nucleotides not matched to a gene: 9. Here the CDR3 DNA reads TGTGCCAGCAGCCAATCCTCGACTAGCCACGAGCAGTACTTC. It encodes CASSQSSTSHEQYF.

This clonotype was detected many times. This chain uses TRBV3-1 with TRBJ1-1, with D maybe TRBD1 (6 bases). This CDR3 region has 14 residues. The V and J ends lost 5 bases and 5 bases respectively, with 15 bases between them. In germline, CDR1 is LGHDT, CDR2 YNNKEL (reference sequence). The DNA of the CDR3 is TGTGCCAGCAGCTTACAGGGTGTTCGGACTGAAGCTTTCTTT. This encodes CASSLQGVRTEAFF.

This clonotype was counted between two and nine times. The J gene is TRBJ2-3, the V gene TRBV6-2 or TRBV6-3; the D gene is possibly TRBD2 (5 bases). Looked up from germline, CDR1 is MNHEY and CDR2 is SVGEGT. This CDR3 has 13 amino acids. Trimming shortened V by 7 bases and J by 2 bases, and 10 bases separated the two germline ends. The CDR3 bases are TGTGCCAGCAATCGAGACTACACAGATACGCAGTATTTT. It is translated as CASNRDYTDTQYF.

The chain couples TRBV3-1 to TRBJ2-7; 8 bases fit TRBD2. The CDR3 has 15 residues. Germline V gene sequence: CDR1 LGHDT, CDR2 YNNKEL (reference sequence). The J segment lost 2 bases and the V segment lost 1 base, leaving 4 bases of the junction unmatched. In DNA form, the CDR3 reads TGTGCCAGCAGCCAAGCGGGGGGGCTACCCTACGAGCAGTACTTC. It encodes CASSQAGGLPYEQYF.

This clonotype was counted many times. This chain joins TRBV7-2 and TRBJ1-5; 8 nucleotides line up with TRBD1. V gave up 5 bases and J gave up 5 bases; unmatched junction bases: 5. The CDR3 runs to 14 residues. Germline V gives CDR1 SGHTA, CDR2 FQGNSA. CDR3 nucleotide sequence: TGTGCCAGCAGCCATGGGGACAGGCATCAGCCCCAGCATTTT. This codes for CASSHGDRHQPQHF.

This clonotype appeared many times. The chain combines TRBV15 with TRBJ2-5, with D perhaps assigned TRBD1 or TRBD2 (5 bases each). This CDR3 comprises 14 residues. The V end lost 3 bases, the J end lost 1 base, and 9 bases lay between the germline ends. In germline, CDR1 is LNHNV, CDR2 YYDKDF (reference sequence). CDR3 sequence: CATSSRDGQETQYF. Written as DNA, the CDR3 is TGTGCCACCAGCAGTCGGGACGGCCAAGAGACCCAGTACTTC.

This clonotype was observed a few times. The chain joins TRBV25-1 to TRBJ1-2; D not certain. Trimming shortened V by 4 bases and J by 10 bases, and 16 bases separated the two germline ends. Germline CDR1 MGHDK, CDR2 SYGVNS. The length of the CDR3 is 13 residues. The DNA for the CDR3 is TGTGCCAGCAGTGGCGGCGGGGTTCGTCTCTACACCTTC. Translated: CASSGGGVRLYTF.

This clonotype was seen ten or more times. V gene TRBV19 combines with J gene TRBJ1-5; weak D call: TRBD1 (6 bases). Germline V gene lookup returns CDR1 LNHDA and CDR2 SQIVND (reference sequence). The CDR3 runs 15 residues. The germline V and J ends were trimmed by 8 bases and 6 bases, with 20 bases remaining between them. The CDR3 loop is CASGGQLRTAQPQHF. The CDR3 DNA reads as TGTGCCAGTGGGGGACAATTGCGCACCGCTCAGCCCCAGCATTTT.

There are many counts of this clonotype. The chain carries TRBV11-1 and TRBJ1-2; D gene uncertain. V shed 5 bases and J shed 6 bases, with 10 bases lying between them. Germline values: CDR1 SGHAT, CDR2 FQDESV (reference sequence). The CDR3 length is 12 residues. Here the CDR3 DNA reads TGTGCCAGCAGCCAACGCGGTGATGGCTACACCTTC. It yields the protein CASSQRGDGYTF.

This clonotype has only a few counts. The chain joins TRBV6-2 or TRBV6-3 to TRBJ2-7; D unclear. The germline V and J ends were trimmed by 4 bases and 6 bases, with 7 bases remaining between them. This CDR3 is 11 amino acids long. Germline V CDR1 and CDR2: MNHEY, SVGEGT. As DNA, the CDR3 is TGTGCCAGCAGTTCGCAACGCGAGCAGTACTTC. Its protein is CASSSQREQYF.

The chain is built from TRBV19 and TRBJ1-1; D uncertain. CDR1 and CDR2 (germline): LNHDA, SQIVND (reference sequence). The length of the CDR3 is 15 residues. V lost 2 bases, J lost 3 bases, and 13 bases lay in between. The CDR3 loop is CASSILFNRYTEAFF. CDR3 coding DNA: TGTGCCAGTAGTATACTCTTCAATAGATACACTGAAGCTTTCTTT.

This sequence joins TRBV15 and TRBJ2-7, with TRBD1 matching over 7 bases. The V and J ends lost 0 bases and 8 bases, in that order; junction bases with no gene match: 7. The CDR3 loop spans 14 amino acids. Germline assignment: CDR1 LNHNV and CDR2 YYDKDF (reference sequence). The CDR3 here is CATSREEDRVQQYF. The CDR3, as DNA: TGTGCCACCAGCAGAGAAGAAGACAGGGTCCAGCAGTACTTC.

V gene TRBV7-2 combines with J gene TRBJ2-3; D may correspond to TRBD1 or TRBD2 (6 bases each). The CDR3 loop spans 15 amino acids. Germline CDR1 reads SGHTA; CDR2 reads FQGNSA. The germline V and J ends were trimmed by 0 bases and 2 bases, with 9 bases remaining between them. CDR3 DNA sequence: TGTGCCAGCAGCTTAGCGGGGGGCCCCACAGATACGCAGTATTTT. Protein: CASSLAGGPTDTQYF. The variable domain in full, with the rest retrieved from reference TRBV7-2 and TRBJ2-3, is GAGVSQSPSNKVTEKGKDVELRCDPISGHTALYWYRQSLGQGLEFLIYFQGNSAPDKSGLPSDRFSAERTGGSVSTLTIQRTQQEDSAVYLCASSLAGGPTDTQYFGPGTRLTVL.

This clonotype was seen repeatedly, ten times or more. DNA of the CDR3: TGTGCCAGCAGTGACAGCCTGAACACTGAAGCTTTCTTT. Translating gives CASSDSLNTEAFF. The chain is built from TRBV2 and TRBJ1-1, with D unresolved. Trimming shortened V by 3 bases and J by 0 bases, and 5 bases separated the two germline ends. This CDR3 contains 13 residues. Germline V gene sequence: CDR1 SNHLY, CDR2 FYNNEI.

This clonotype was found a few times. The chain is built from TRBV3-2 and TRBJ1-1; TRBD1, the table's D call, was not compared with the DNA. TRBV3-2 is classified as a pseudogene. The CDR3 loop spans 18 amino acids. CDR3 loop: CASTGPGQGHSMNTEAFF. In nucleotides, the CDR3 is TGTGCCAGCACCGGCCCAGGACAGGGACATTCGATGAACACTGAAGCTTTCTTT.

In its sample, this clonotype was seen many times. The chain employs TRBV2 and TRBJ2-5; D is unclear. Trimming pared 5 bases from V and 2 bases from J, leaving 9 bases between. CDR3 length: 13 residues. Germline assignment: CDR1 SNHLY and CDR2 FYNNEI. The CDR3 here is CASSKNRQETQYF. The CDR3 DNA reads as TGTGCCAGCAGTAAGAACAGACAAGAGACCCAGTACTTC.

The V and J genes are TRBV7-9 and TRBJ2-7; D remains unclear. V was shortened by 1 base and J by 3 bases, with 10 bases between the two germline ends. In germline, CDR1 is SEHNR, CDR2 FQNEAQ (reference sequence). This CDR3 spans 14 amino acids. The CDR3 DNA is TGTGCCAGCAGCTTAGGGCCGAGGAACTACGAGCAGTACTTC. Its translation: CASSLGPRNYEQYF.

The rearrangement uses TRBV7-2 and TRBJ1-2, with D unclear. This CDR3 contains 15 residues. V was pared by 5 bases and J by 0 bases, with 13 bases between. Germline CDR1 and CDR2: SGHTA and FQGNSA. DNA for the CDR3: TGTGCCAGCAGCCGTGACGGAAGGACTAACTATGGCTACACCTTC. Translated: CASSRDGRTNYGYTF.

The rearrangement links TRBV28 to TRBJ1-2, with a tentative D call TRBD1 (6 bases). This CDR3 spans 15 amino acids. Trimming took off 5 bases at V and 3 bases at J, with 16 bases between the two ends. Per the germline V gene, CDR1 is MDHEN and CDR2 is SYDVKM. CDR3 loop: CASSLPRPGDYGYTF. For the CDR3, the DNA is TGTGCCAGCAGTCTCCCTCGGCCAGGGGACTATGGCTACACCTTC.

The chain employs TRBV5-1 and TRBJ1-4; TRBD1 agrees at 9 bases. The CDR3 covers 17 residues. In germline, CDR1 is SGHRS, CDR2 YFSETQ. After removal of 3 bases from V and 5 bases from J, the junction contained 11 bases not matched to a gene. In nucleotides, the CDR3 is TGCGCCAGCAGCTCGACCGCCACCGGGACAGGGAATGAAAAACTGTTTTTT. This translates into CASSSTATGTGNEKLFF.

The V and J genes are TRBV29-1 and TRBJ2-2; D is ambiguous. Trimming removed 7 bases from V and 1 base from J, with 4 bases in between. The CDR3 has 11 residues. The germline V gene has CDR1 SQVTM and CDR2 ANQGSEA. This CDR3 reads CSAMNTGELFF. CDR3 nucleotide sequence: TGCAGCGCCATGAACACCGGGGAGCTGTTTTTT.